Shown below are 5 T cell receptor beta chains from a single sample sequenced in a study of blood T cell repertoires in COVID-19. Here immunoSEQ multiplex PCR was the method, and the copy in TCRdb shows in-frame clones only, minus some. Among fewer than 200,000 clones listed, approximately 84% were seen once. Specimen: peripheral blood. These receptors all stem from a woman older than 75 with COVID-19, enrolled during active disease.

The genes are TRBV18 and TRBJ2-1; D may be TRBD2 (7 bases). Trimming left V 5 bases short and J 10 bases short, with 24 bases between. The CDR3 consists of 16 residues. CDR1 is KGHSH, CDR2 LQKENI, per germline. For the CDR3, the DNA is TGTGCCAGCTCATCCCTTGGGGGGGGCCGTCTTAGGGAGCAGTTCTTC. This encodes CASSSLGGGRLREQFF.

This sequence joins TRBV28 and TRBJ1-5, with TRBD1 as a possible D gene (5 bases). V lost 2 bases, J lost 1 base, and 12 bases lay in between. This CDR3 region has 16 residues. Germline assignment: CDR1 MDHEN and CDR2 SYDVKM. DNA for the CDR3: TGTGCCAGCAGTTTAAGGGCGGGGACCAGCAATCAGCCCCAGCATTTT. Protein sequence: CASSLRAGTSNQPQHF.

The chain combines TRBV4-2 with TRBJ1-4, with no clear D. The germline CDR1 and CDR2 sequences are LGHNA and YNFKEQ. V lost 1 base, J lost 7 bases, and 19 bases lay in between. The length of the CDR3 is 17 residues. The CDR3 spells CASSQAVSKEPGEKLFF. The CDR3 nucleotides are TGTGCCAGCAGCCAAGCCGTTTCGAAAGAACCGGGTGAAAAACTGTTTTTT.

The chain recombines TRBV5-1 with TRBJ2-3; D is undetermined. This CDR3 region has 15 residues. Per germline, CDR1 SGHRS and CDR2 YFSETQ. V lost 0 bases and J lost 0, with 8 bases in between. The CDR3: CASSLELASTDTQYF. The CDR3 DNA reads TGCGCCAGCAGCTTGGAGCTCGCCAGCACAGATACGCAGTATTTT.

The chain carries TRBV9 and TRBJ2-1, with 7 bases lining up with TRBD2. V was clipped by 3 bases and J by 9 bases; unmatched bases: 6. Germline V gene sequence: CDR1 SGDLS, CDR2 YYNGEE. This CDR3 region has 13 residues. CDR3 region: CASSGPGGGEQFF. In nucleotides, the CDR3 is TGTGCCAGCAGCGGGCCGGGCGGGGGTGAGCAGTTCTTC.